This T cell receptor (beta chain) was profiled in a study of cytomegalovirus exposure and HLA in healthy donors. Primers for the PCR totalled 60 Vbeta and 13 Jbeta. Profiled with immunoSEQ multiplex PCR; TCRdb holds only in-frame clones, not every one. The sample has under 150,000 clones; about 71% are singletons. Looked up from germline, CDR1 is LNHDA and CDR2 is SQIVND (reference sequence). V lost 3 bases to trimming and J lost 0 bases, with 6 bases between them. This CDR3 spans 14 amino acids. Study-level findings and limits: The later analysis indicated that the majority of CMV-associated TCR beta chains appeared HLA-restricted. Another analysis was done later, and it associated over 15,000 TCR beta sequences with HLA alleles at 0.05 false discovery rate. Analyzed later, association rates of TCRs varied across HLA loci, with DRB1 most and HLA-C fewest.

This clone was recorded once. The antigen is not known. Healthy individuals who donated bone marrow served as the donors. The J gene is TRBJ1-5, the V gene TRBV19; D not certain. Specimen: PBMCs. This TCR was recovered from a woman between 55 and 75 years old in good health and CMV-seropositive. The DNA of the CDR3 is TGTGCCAGTAGTATTTTCGGTAGCAATCAGCCCCAGCATTTT. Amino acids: CASSIFGSNQPQHF.